This record looks at one TCR beta chain sequence and its context. Its cognate antigen is unknown. These data originate in a study of vaccination and CD4 T cells after COVID-19. Study background: Post-COVID samples had a sampling time that fell a median 101 days after diagnosis (range 35 to 161).

Treatment specified: roughly ten-day PBMC culture with coronavirus spike peptide pools or control peptides (ViraFEST assay). The CDR3 covers 14 residues. Trimming cost V 6 bases and J 4 bases; bases outside gene matches: 6. Germline V CDR1 and CDR2: MNHEY, SMNVEV (reference sequence). Oncomine TCR Beta short-read sequencing was applied to DNA from cultured CD4+ T cells. Investigators isolated genomic DNA from cultured CD4+ T cells. TCRdb used MiXCR to reprocess the PCR reads, holding one entry per CDR3 protein. This repertoire shows approximately 15,000 distinct CDR3 sequences, roughly three fifths found once; its top ten account for more than 4.5%. General study points: SARS-CoV-2-reactive clonotype medians increased from roughly 21 to 40, not significantly. Spike mono-reactivity applied to 304 of 307 vaccine-specific clones detected in convalescent patients.

This sample comprised CD4+ T cells from blood, cultured in vitro, obtained after SARS-CoV-2 vaccination. The TCR comes from a human donor who had recovered from COVID-19. The chain employs TRBV27 and TRBJ1-2; 9 bases agree with TRBD1. The DNA of the CDR3 is TGTGCCAGCAGGCCGGGACAGGGATCCTATGGCTACACCTTC. Amino acids: CASRPGQGSYGYTF.